This passage covers 10 T cell receptor beta chains from one sample sequenced in a study of liver allograft versus peripheral blood T cells. Study summary: Transplanted-liver T cell receptor repertoires were compared with recipients' peripheral blood repertoires.

TCRdb reprocessed the reads with MiXCR, giving one entry per CDR3 protein. The sample shows some 10,000 distinct CDR3 sequences, 15% to 20% of them seen only once. The origin of the receptors is a human patient who had a liver transplant. The graft donor may be the source of some T cells.

This clonotype is classed as medium-sized. This sequence joins TRBV27 and TRBJ1-2, with 8 positions matching TRBD1. This CDR3 comprises 14 residues. The V gene end was trimmed by 5 bases and the J gene end by 6 bases; junction bases not matched to a gene: 8. Germline loops: CDR1 MNHEY, CDR2 SMNVEV (reference sequence). CDR3 nucleotides: TGTGCCAGCAGTCCACGACAGGGGAGGCATGGCTACACCTTC. This sequence encodes CASSPRQGRHGYTF.

By sample share, this clonotype is medium-sized. J is TRBJ1-1 and V is TRBV18; 8 nucleotides line up with TRBD1. The CDR3 length is 13 residues. With V trimmed by 7 bases and J by 4 bases, 5 bases remained unmatched. CDR1 is KGHSH, CDR2 LQKENI, per germline. The chain's CDR3 is CASWTGLGTEAFF. The CDR3 DNA follows: TGTGCCAGCTGGACAGGGTTGGGCACTGAAGCTTTCTTT.

This clonotype is medium-sized within its sample. V gene TRBV6-6 combines with J gene TRBJ1-5; no firm D call. Deletions cut 0 bases from V and 5 bases from J, with 11 bases between. The CDR3 sequence is 15 residues long. Germline V gives CDR1 MNHNY, CDR2 SVGAGI (reference sequence). CDR3 loop: CASSYSRAGDQPQHF. In DNA form, the CDR3 reads TGTGCCAGCAGTTACTCGAGGGCGGGAGATCAGCCCCAGCATTTT.

By share of the sample, this clonotype is medium-sized. V and J are TRBV29-1 and TRBJ1-4; possibly TRBD1 for D (6 bases). V was shortened by 0 bases and J by 6 bases, with 23 bases between the two germline ends. The CDR3 length is 18 residues. CDR1 is SQVTM, CDR2 ANQGSEA, per germline. CDR3 in DNA: TGCAGCGTTGAAGATTTCGGGCAGGGGCCGGGGTTGGATGAAAAACTGTTTTTT. Translating gives CSVEDFGQGPGLDEKLFF.

A remark on this clonotype: It may be a read error: a sequence one base away is much more abundant. The chain combines TRBV5-6 with TRBJ1-2; TRBD1 might be the D (6 bases). Germline loops: CDR1 SGHDT, CDR2 YYEEEE. This CDR3 contains 13 residues. V was pared by 2 bases and J by 7 bases, with 12 bases between. The CDR3 sequence: CASSFFRGIGYTF. The CDR3 DNA is TGTGCCAGCAGCTTTTTCAGGGGTATTGGCTACACCTTC.

The chain has TRBV20-1 and TRBJ1-2, with TRBD1 matching 8 bases. Germline CDR1 reads DFQATT; CDR2 reads SNEGSKA (reference sequence). The length of the CDR3 is 13 residues. The V gene end was trimmed by 3 bases and the J gene end by 7 bases; junction bases not matched to a gene: 7. CDR3 sequence (DNA): TGCAGTGCTAGGGGGCAGGGGGCGGGTGGCTACACCTTC. Its translation: CSARGQGAGGYTF.

This clonotype qualifies as medium-sized. The rearrangement joins TRBV29-1 to TRBJ1-1, with D unresolved. The CDR3 is 14 amino acids. Germline V gives CDR1 SQVTM, CDR2 ANQGSEA. The V end lost 1 base, the J end lost 0 bases, and 9 bases lay between the germline ends. The CDR3 loop is CSVEAEAMNTEAFF. The CDR3 nucleotides read TGCAGCGTTGAAGCGGAGGCGATGAACACTGAAGCTTTCTTT. Based on the CDR3 plus reference TRBV29-1 and TRBJ1-1, the full variable domain is SAVISQKPSRDICQRGTSLTIQCQVDSQVTMMFWYRQQPGQSLTLIATANQGSEATYESGFVIDKFPISRPNLTFSTLTVSNMSPEDSSIYLCSVEAEAMNTEAFFGQGTRLTVV.

The chain carries TRBV11-1 and TRBJ1-1; D gene unclear. V was trimmed by 5 bases and J by 1 base, leaving 8 bases between them. The germline CDR1 and CDR2 sequences are SGHAT and FQDESV (reference sequence). CDR3 length: 13 residues. The CDR3 coding sequence is TGTGCCAGCAGCACCACAAAGAACACTGAAGCTTTCTTT. Its translation is CASSTTKNTEAFF.

The rearrangement links TRBV6-6 to TRBJ1-2, with D possibly TRBD1 on 5 matching bases. Trimming took 6 bases from V and 4 from J, leaving 9 bases between them. Germline CDR1 reads MNHNY; CDR2 reads SVGAGI (reference sequence). This CDR3 is 12 amino acids long. DNA of the CDR3: TGTGCCAGCAGAGGGGACGGCTATGGCTACACCTTC. It translates to CASRGDGYGYTF.

Relative to its sample, this clonotype is medium-sized. CDR3 DNA: TGCAGCGTTGAAGAATCGCGGGGGGGGGAGCAGTTCTTC. Encoded protein: CSVEESRGGEQFF. The V and J genes are TRBV29-1 and TRBJ2-1; TRBD2 matches 9 bases. J lost 10 bases, V lost 0 bases, and 4 bases had no gene match. CDR3 length: 13 residues. Germline CDR1 and CDR2: SQVTM and ANQGSEA.